This paragraph reports one T cell receptor (beta chain). What this receptor recognizes is not known. No qualities accompany the bases; no much larger clone lies one base away. For sequencing of the TCRbeta CDR3 region, genomic DNA was extracted from the sorted cells. The immunoSEQ Assay was used to sequence the TCRbeta CDR3 regions. TCRdb retrieved this table from immuneACCESS and kept in-frame rearrangements only. Not all clones are present; in checked studies, unresolved V genes account for under half, and no reason is known for the remainder. A total of approximately 27,000 clones appear in this sample, about 88% of them only once. The ten largest account for nearly 15% of the sample. The record originates from a study of OX40 agonist ivuxolimab in advanced cancers. The study in broad terms: Ivuxolimab was a fully human IgG2 agonistic monoclonal antibody targeting the costimulatory receptor OX40 (CD134). The monotherapy dose-escalation portion (N ≈ 56 patients) of the phase I ivuxolimab trial is reported in the paper. Intravenous ivuxolimab was administered to patients every 2 weeks at six dose levels: 0.01, 0.1, 0.3, 1.5, 3 and 10 mg/kg. Patients were allowed to have had prior anti-PD-1, anti-PD-L1 or anti-CTLA-4 therapy, and around 40% of the dose-escalation patients had previously received checkpoint inhibitors. In the dose-escalation cohort, 82.7% of patients were male, and the mean age was about 55 years, with a range of roughly 20 to 80. Peripheral TCRbeta sequencing aimed to test whether ivuxolimab altered TCR sequence diversity and caused clonal T-cell expansion. Among the approximately 50 dose-escalation patients, around 19 had hepatocellular carcinoma, roughly 15 melanoma, 9 renal cell carcinoma and 9 head and neck cancer. Partial responses were achieved by three dose-escalation patients, of whom one had hepatocellular carcinoma and two had cutaneous melanoma.

Patients with autoimmune disease history or receiving systemic immunosuppression were excluded from the trial. Peripheral blood for TCR sequencing was drawn from every dose cohort at baseline, at cycle 4 day 1 and at cycle 7 day 1. Samples came from an open-label, multicenter, first-in-human phase I dose-escalation trial of ivuxolimab. Adults with locally advanced or metastatic melanoma, renal cell carcinoma, hepatocellular carcinoma or head and neck squamous cell carcinoma were enrolled in the trial. Before TCR sequencing, CD4+ T cells and CD8+ T cells were sorted from peripheral blood as separate populations. General conclusions and limits of the study: Low levels of normalized T-cell clonal expansion were also seen in some patients who did not respond. At doses from 0.1 to 3.0 mg/kg, clonal expansion was seen in both CD4+ and CD8+ blood T cells between baseline and week 6. Which antigens the clonally expanded peripheral T cells were specific for was not determined. After ivuxolimab, expanded clones were on average more numerous among CD8+ T cells than among CD4+ T cells. Partial responders in the 0.1-3.0 mg/kg groups had among the lowest normalized peripheral clonal expansion, especially among CD8+ T cells.

CDR1 SGHNT and CDR2 YYREEE are derived from the germline V gene (reference sequence). The trim is 4 bases for V and 1 base for J, with a gap of 11 bases between the germline ends. From the cysteine through the phenylalanine, the CDR3 covers 14 amino acids. Only CDR3 DNA remains: 42 bases, in frame from the first base. The TCR was taken from an adult with an advanced solid tumor such as melanoma, head and neck, liver or kidney cancer. This sequence uses TRBV5-4 and TRBJ1-1; no D segment can be confidently identified. The source material was CD4+ or CD8+ T cells sorted from blood, sampled in a trial of the OX40 agonist ivuxolimab. The bases read TGTGCCAGCAGCCAACTAACAGAGAACACTGAAGCTTTCTTT. This yields the protein CASSQLTENTEAFF.